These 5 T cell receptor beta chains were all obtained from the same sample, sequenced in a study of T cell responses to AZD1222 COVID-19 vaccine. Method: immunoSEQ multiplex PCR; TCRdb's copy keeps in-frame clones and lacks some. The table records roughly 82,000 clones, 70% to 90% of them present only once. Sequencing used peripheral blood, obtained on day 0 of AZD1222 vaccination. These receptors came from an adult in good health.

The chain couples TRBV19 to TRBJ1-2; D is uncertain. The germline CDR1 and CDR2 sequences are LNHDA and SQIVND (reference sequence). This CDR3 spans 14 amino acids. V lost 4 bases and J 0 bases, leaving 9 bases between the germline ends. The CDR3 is CASSKAGTNYGYTF. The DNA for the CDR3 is TGTGCCAGTAGTAAGGCAGGTACTAACTATGGCTACACCTTC.

CDR3 nucleotide sequence: TGTGCCAGCAGCCAAGTATCCAGGGTTGAAAAACTGTTTTTT. Its protein product is CASSQVSRVEKLFF. The chain uses TRBV14 and TRBJ1-4; possible D gene TRBD1, 5 bases. Trimming took 1 base from V and 7 from J, leaving 10 bases between them. The CDR3 covers 14 residues. CDR1 SGHDN and CDR2 FVKESK come from the germline V gene.

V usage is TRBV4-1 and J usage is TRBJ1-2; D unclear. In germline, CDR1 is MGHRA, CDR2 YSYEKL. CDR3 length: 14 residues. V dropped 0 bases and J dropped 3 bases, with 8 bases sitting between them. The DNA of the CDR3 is TGCGCCAGCAGCCAAGATTGGGCGGACTATGGCTACACCTTC. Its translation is CASSQDWADYGYTF.

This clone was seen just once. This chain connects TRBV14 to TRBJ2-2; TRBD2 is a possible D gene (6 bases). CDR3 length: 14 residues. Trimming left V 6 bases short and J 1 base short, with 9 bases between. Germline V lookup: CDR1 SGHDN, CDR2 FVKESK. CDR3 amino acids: CASSRLENTGELFF. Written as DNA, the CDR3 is TGTGCCAGCAGTCGACTAGAGAACACCGGGGAGCTGTTTTTT.

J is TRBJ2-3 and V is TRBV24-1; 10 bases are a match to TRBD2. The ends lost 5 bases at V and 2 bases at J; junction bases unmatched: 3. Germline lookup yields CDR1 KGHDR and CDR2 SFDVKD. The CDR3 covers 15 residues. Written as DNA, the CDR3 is TGTGCCACCAGTGTTCTAGCGGGAGCCACAGATACGCAGTATTTT. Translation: CATSVLAGATDTQYF.